This TCR beta chain was recovered during a study of blood T cell repertoires in COVID-19. Turning to the study itself: The United States, Italy and Spain were the sources of the acute and convalescent COVID-19 samples. PBMCs, B-cell-depleted T cells, or T cells provided the cDNA or gDNA that made up the material.

Original analysis: Nucleated cell number was recorded as an estimate derived from reference gene primer amplification. The method was immunoSEQ multiplex PCR; TCRdb's version includes in-frame clones alone and lacks a portion of them. That table is the source of V, J and clone size, and D and trimming were worked out from the DNA. This table has fewer than 75,000 clones, around 87% appearing once. V shed 3 bases and J shed 1 base, with 6 bases lying between them. Germline values: CDR1 GTSNPN, CDR2 SVGIG (reference sequence). CDR3 length: 12 residues. The sequence was obtained from a man between 60 and 70 years old with active or convalescent COVID-19. The sequencing sample was made of peripheral blood. The rearrangement uses TRBV30 and TRBJ1-1, with a weak D call TRBD1 (5 bases). CDR3 protein: CAWRGGNTEAFF. DNA of the CDR3: TGTGCCTGGAGGGGGGGGAACACTGAAGCTTTCTTT.